Listed below are T cell receptor beta chains from one sample, sequenced in a study of cytomegalovirus exposure and HLA in healthy donors. Generated by immunoSEQ multiplex PCR, the TCRdb table keeps only in-frame clones and is missing some. This sample has more than 85,000 clones, with 77% found just once. The sequencing sample was made of PBMCs. These receptors were collected from a woman aged 35 to 49 in good health and CMV-seropositive. CDR3s include the opening cysteine and the closing phenylalanine or tryptophan. Fields, in order: D gene, clone size, V gene, J gene, CDR3 DNA, CDR3 protein. D genes are given only for firm matches. The size entry is marked missing in some rows and otherwise reads once, few, many or a size class.

.	.	TRBV7-8	TRBJ2-7	TGTGCCAGCAGCTTATTTCATCAGGCCTACGAGCAGTACTTC	CASSLFHQAYEQYF
.	.	TRBV9	TRBJ2-3	TGTGCCAGCAGCGACAGCGGTGGAGCAGATACGCAGTATTTT	CASSDSGGADTQYF
.	once	TRBV2	TRBJ1-5	TGTGCCAGCAGTGATATTCATCAGCCCCAGCATTTT	CASSDIHQPQHF
.	.	TRBV7-2	TRBJ2-5	TGTGCCAGCAGCTTAGGGGTTTCTAGCCTGAATCAAGAGACCCAGTACTTC	CASSLGVSSLNQETQYF
.	.	TRBV5-1	TRBJ1-6	TGCGCCAGCAGCTTGGGGCAGGGTTCACCCCTCCACTTT	CASSLGQGSPLHF
TRBD1	.	TRBV14	TRBJ1-1	TGTGCCAGCAGCCGGACAGGGGTGGCTTTCTTT	CASSRTGVAFF
TRBD1	.	TRBV28	TRBJ2-5	TGTGCCAGCAGCAAAAGAGGGACAGCCCAAGAGACCCAGTACTTC	CASSKRGTAQETQYF
.	.	TRBV6-5	TRBJ1-2	TGTGCCAGCAGTTATGGTGACAGGCACTATGGCTACACCTTC	CASSYGDRHYGYTF
TRBD2	once	TRBV9	TRBJ2-1	TGTGCCAGCAGCGTGAGCGGGACGGTTACCTACAATGAGCAGTTCTTC	CASSVSGTVTYNEQFF
TRBD1	.	TRBV5-1	TRBJ2-7	TGCGCCAGCAGCTGGACCCCAGGACAGGGGGCCTACGAGCAGTACTTC	CASSWTPGQGAYEQYF
.	.	TRBV2	TRBJ2-7	TGTGCCAGCAGTGAAGCGCAGGGGGGAAGGAGATACGAGCAGTACTTC	CASSEAQGGRRYEQYF
.	.	TRBV11-3	TRBJ1-3	TGTGCCAGCAGCTTGGGAACAGGGAGATTTGACACCATATATTTT	CASSLGTGRFDTIYF
TRBD1	once	TRBV11-3	TRBJ2-3	TGTGCCAGCAGCTTAGGACAGGGGTTCCCAGATACGCAGTATTTT	CASSLGQGFPDTQYF
TRBD2	.	TRBV28	TRBJ2-7	TGTGCCAGCAGTCTCCCCCGGACTAGCGGGAGGGCCCGGTACGAGCAGTACTTC	CASSLPRTSGRARYEQYF
TRBD1	.	TRBV27	TRBJ1-2	TGTGCCAGCAGTTCCGCCAGGGGGCAGAGATATGGCTACACCTTC	CASSSARGQRYGYTF
.	.	TRBV19	TRBJ1-4	TGTGCCAGTAGTATAAGGGGTCCTAATGAAAAACTGTTTTTT	CASSIRGPNEKLFF
.	.	TRBV19	TRBJ1-5	TGTGCCAGTAAAACAGAAAATAGCAATCAGCCCCAGCATTTT	CASKTENSNQPQHF